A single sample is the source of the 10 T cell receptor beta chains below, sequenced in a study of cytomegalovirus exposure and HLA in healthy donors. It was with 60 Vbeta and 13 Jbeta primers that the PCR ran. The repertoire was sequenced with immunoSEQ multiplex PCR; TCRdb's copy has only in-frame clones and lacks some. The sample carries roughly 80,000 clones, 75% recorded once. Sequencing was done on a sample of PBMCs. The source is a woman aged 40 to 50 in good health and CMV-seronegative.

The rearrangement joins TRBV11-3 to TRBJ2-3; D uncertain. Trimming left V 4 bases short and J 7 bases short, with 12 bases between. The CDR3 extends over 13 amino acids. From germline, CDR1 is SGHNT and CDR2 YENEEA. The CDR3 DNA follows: TGTGCCAGCAGCTCAAATCCTCTAAATACGCAGTATTTT. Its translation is CASSSNPLNTQYF.

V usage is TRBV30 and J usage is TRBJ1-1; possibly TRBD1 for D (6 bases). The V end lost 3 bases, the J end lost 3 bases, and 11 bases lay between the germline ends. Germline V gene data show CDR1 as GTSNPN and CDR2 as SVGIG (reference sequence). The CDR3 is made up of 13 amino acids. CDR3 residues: CAWRNRDDTEAFF. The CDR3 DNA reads TGTGCCTGGAGGAACAGGGACGACACTGAAGCTTTCTTT. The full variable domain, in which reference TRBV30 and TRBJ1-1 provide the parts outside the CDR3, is SQTIHQWPATLVQPVGSPLSLECTVEGTSNPNLYWYRQAAGRGLQLLFYSVGIGQISSEVPQNLSASRPQDRQFILSSKKLLLSDSGFYLCAWRNRDDTEAFFGQGTRLTVV.

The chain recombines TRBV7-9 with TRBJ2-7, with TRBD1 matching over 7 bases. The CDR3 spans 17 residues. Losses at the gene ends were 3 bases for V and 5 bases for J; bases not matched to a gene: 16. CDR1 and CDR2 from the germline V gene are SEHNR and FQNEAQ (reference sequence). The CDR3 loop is CASSFSRSTGYFHEQYF. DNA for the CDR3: TGTGCCAGCAGCTTCAGTAGGTCGACAGGGTACTTCCACGAGCAGTACTTC. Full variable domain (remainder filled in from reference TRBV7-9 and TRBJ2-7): DTGVSQNPRHKITKRGQNVTFRCDPISEHNRLYWYRQTLGQGPEFLTYFQNEAQLEKSRLLSDRFSAERPKGSFSTLEIQRTEQGDSAMYLCASSFSRSTGYFHEQYFGPGTRLTVT.

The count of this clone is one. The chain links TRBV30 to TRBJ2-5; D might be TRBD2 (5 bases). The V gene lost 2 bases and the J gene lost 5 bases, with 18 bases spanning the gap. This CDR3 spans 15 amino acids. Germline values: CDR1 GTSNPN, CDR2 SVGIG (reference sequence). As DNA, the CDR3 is TGTGCCTGGAGTCCTCCCCGGGGATTGAGGGAGACCCAGTACTTC. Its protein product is CAWSPPRGLRETQYF.

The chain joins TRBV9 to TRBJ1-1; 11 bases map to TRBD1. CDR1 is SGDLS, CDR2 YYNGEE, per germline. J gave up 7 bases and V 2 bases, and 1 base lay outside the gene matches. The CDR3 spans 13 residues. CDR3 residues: CASSVGTGGEAFF. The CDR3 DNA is TGTGCCAGCAGCGTCGGGACAGGGGGTGAAGCTTTCTTT.

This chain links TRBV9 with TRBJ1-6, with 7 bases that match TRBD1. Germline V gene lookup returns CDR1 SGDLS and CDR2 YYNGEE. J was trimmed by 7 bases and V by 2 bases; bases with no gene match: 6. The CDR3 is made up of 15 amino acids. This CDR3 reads CASSVAGTANSPLHF. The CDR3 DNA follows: TGTGCCAGCAGCGTGGCCGGGACAGCAAATTCACCCCTCCACTTT.

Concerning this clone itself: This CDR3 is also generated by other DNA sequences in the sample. CDR3 sequence: CASSYPGNEQFF. In DNA, the CDR3 is TGTGCCAGCAGTTACCCAGGTAATGAGCAGTTCTTC. The rearrangement links TRBV6-5 to TRBJ2-1; D uncertain. CDR1 is MNHEY, CDR2 SVGAGI, per germline. Deletions cut 2 bases from V and 7 bases from J, with 6 bases between. This CDR3 is built from 12 residues.

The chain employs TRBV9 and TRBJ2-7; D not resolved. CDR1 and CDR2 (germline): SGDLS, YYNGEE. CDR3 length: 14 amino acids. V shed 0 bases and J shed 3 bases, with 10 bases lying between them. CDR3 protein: CASSVDSRGYEQYF. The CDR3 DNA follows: TGTGCCAGCAGCGTAGATTCAAGAGGCTACGAGCAGTACTTC.

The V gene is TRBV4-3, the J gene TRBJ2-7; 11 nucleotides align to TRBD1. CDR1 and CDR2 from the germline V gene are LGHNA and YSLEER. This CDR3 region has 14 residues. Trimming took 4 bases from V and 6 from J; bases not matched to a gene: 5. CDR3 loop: CASSPDRGLIEQYF. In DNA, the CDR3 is TGCGCCAGCAGCCCGGACAGGGGGCTGATCGAGCAGTACTTC.

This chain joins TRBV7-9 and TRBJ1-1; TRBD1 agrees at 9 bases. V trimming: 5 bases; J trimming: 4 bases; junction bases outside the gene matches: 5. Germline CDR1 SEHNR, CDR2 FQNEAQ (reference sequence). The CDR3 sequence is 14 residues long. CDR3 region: CASSRQGGVTEAFF. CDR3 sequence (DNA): TGTGCCAGCAGCAGACAGGGGGGTGTCACTGAAGCTTTCTTT. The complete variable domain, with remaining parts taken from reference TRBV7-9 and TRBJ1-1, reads DTGVSQNPRHKITKRGQNVTFRCDPISEHNRLYWYRQTLGQGPEFLTYFQNEAQLEKSRLLSDRFSAERPKGSFSTLEIQRTEQGDSAMYLCASSRQGGVTEAFFGQGTRLTVV.